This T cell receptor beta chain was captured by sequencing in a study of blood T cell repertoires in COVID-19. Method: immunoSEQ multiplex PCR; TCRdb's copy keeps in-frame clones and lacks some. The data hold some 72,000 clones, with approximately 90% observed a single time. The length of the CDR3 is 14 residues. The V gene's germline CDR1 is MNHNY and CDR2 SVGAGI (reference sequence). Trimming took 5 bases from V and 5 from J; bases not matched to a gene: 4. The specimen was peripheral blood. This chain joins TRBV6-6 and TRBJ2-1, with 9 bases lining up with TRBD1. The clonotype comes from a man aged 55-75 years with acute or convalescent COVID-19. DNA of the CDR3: TGTGCCAGCAGTCCCCGGACAGGGGACAATGAGCAGTTCTTC. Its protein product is CASSPRTGDNEQFF.